This TCR beta chain is from a study of Graves' ophthalmopathy and Graves' hyperthyroidism. From RNA, the CDR3 regions of TCR beta chains were amplified and sequenced. RT-PCR in the first round used HTBI primers; a second-round multiplex PCR followed. TCRdb itself ran the multiplex PCR reads through MiXCR, one entry per CDR3 protein. The sample lists over a million distinct CDR3 sequences; about 38% were seen once. In this sample, this clonotype turned up many times. This CDR3 is built from 13 residues. Germline V gives CDR1 MNHEY, CDR2 SMNVEV (reference sequence). Germline trimming cut 4 bases from V and 3 bases from J; bases unmatched to any gene: 3.

The gene calls are TRBV27 and TRBJ2-7; TRBD1 agrees at 7 bases. The receptor's source is an adult man with Graves' hyperthyroidism. The material sequenced was peripheral blood or thyroid tissue (not recorded which). In nucleotides, the CDR3 is TGTGCCAGCAGTTACAGGGGAGACTACGAGCAGTACTTC. It codes for CASSYRGDYEQYF.